This TCR beta chain was sequenced during a study of CD8 T cells in Susac syndrome (dated by TCRdb to 2018 to 2020). Broadly, across the study: Repertoire sequencing was used to test whether CD8+ T cell activation and differentiation in Susac syndrome was antigen driven. Clonality of the CD8+ T cell repertoire was compared between more than 10 healthy donors, roughly 14 Susac syndrome patients and roughly 16 multiple sclerosis patients.

Of note for this clonotype: The clone's antigen remains unknown. No clone much larger than this one lies a single base away; base qualities are absent.

High-throughput TCR beta sequencing profiled peripheral blood CD8+ and CD4+ T cells from healthy donors, Susac syndrome patients and multiple sclerosis patients. The multiple sclerosis controls were treatment-naive patients whose relapsing-remitting disease, either stable or active, fulfilled the revised McDonald criteria. Bulk CD8+ and CD4+ T cells were purified by magnetic negative isolation, whereas CD8+ TEMRA cells were enriched by FACS. Blood was collected in EDTA tubes and processed within 24 hours, with PBMCs isolated through density gradient centrifugation. PBMCs intended for TCR sequencing were frozen in liquid nitrogen and were later thawed in a 37 degrees C water bath. The sorted or isolated CD4+, CD8+ and CD8+ TEMRA cells had a purity of 90% or higher. General conclusions and limits of the study: The number of individuals in the TCR sequencing and HLA analysis was recognized as being relatively small.

RNA was extracted using the RNeasy kit, and roughly 0.5 to 1 ug of the RNA was reverse transcribed with random hexamers. TCR beta CDR3 regions were amplified with the immunoSEQ multiplex PCR assay covering 54 Vbeta and 13 Jbeta segments. PCR amplification bias was corrected using a synthetic template baseline for primer optimization and computational correction. Regarding the original processing steps: Only productive sequences were kept, with reads annotated to V, D and J genes according to IMGT and analyzed in immunoSEQ Analyzer. To calculate clonality, Shannon entropy was normalized by log2 of the number of productive unique sequences and then subtracted from one. For each patient and control, public and private clones were evaluated among the 100 most prevalent clones. A clone was defined as Susac-specific if it was absent from the healthy and MS cohorts, from over 1,000 published viral clones and from other ImmuneACCESS disease sequences. TCRdb trimmed public reads at Q25 via fastp, called clones via MiXCR and kept in-frame beta chains. Records with the same CDR3 protein are collapsed into one entry carrying the most frequent genes and DNA. V and J calls and clone size were set by TCRdb, not the authors. This sample holds about 66,000 distinct CDR3 sequences; about 94% were observed only once. The ten top clones hold about 0.61% of the sample.

This clonotype originated in a human donor with multiple sclerosis. The sample consisted of CD8+ T cells from PBMCs.

Here is the DNA: TGTGCCAGCAGCGGCTCCGGGGAGAACAATGAGCAGTTCTTC. The encoded protein is CASSGSGENNEQFF. The sequence links TRBV5-6 to TRBJ2-1; the D gene is possibly TRBD2, with 5 bases matching. From the cysteine up to the phenylalanine, the CDR3 has a length of 14 residues. Just CDR3 DNA is preserved here, 42 bases in frame from base 1. According to the germline V gene, CDR1 reads SGHDT and CDR2 reads YYEEEE. Between the V and J ends, shortened by 4 bases and 5 bases respectively, the junction contains 13 bases.